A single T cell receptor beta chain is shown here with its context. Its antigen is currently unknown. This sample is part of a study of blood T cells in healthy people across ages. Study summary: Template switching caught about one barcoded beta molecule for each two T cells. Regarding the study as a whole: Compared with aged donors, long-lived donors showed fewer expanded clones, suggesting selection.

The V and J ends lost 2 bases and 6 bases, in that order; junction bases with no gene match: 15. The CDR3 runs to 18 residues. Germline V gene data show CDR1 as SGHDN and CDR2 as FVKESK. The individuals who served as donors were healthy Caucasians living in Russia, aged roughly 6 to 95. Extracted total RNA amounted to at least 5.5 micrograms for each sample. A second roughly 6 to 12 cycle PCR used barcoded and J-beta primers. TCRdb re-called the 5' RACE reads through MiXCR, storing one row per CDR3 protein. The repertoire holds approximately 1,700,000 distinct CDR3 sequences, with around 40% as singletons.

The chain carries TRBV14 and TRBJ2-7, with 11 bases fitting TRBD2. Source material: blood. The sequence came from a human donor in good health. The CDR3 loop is CASSQTEGLAETFGEQYF. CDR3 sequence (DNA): TGTGCCAGCAGCCAAACCGAGGGACTAGCGGAGACCTTTGGCGAGCAGTACTTC.